Below are 29 T cell receptor beta chains sequenced from a single sample in a study of cytotoxic CD8 clonotypes in ibrutinib-treated CLL. Data came from immunoSEQ multiplex PCR; TCRdb stores just in-frame clones and leaves some out. This table has a few hundred thousand clones, about 80% appearing once. The specimen comprised PBMCs, sampled before ibrutinib treatment. These receptors all come from a human donor with chronic lymphocytic leukemia.

CDR3 in DNA: TGTGCCAGCAAAAGGACGGGAAGCACAGATACGCAGTATTTT. It yields the protein CASKRTGSTDTQYF. The V gene is TRBV6-5, the J gene TRBJ2-3, with D tentatively TRBD2 (5 bases). Trimming cost V 7 bases and J 0 bases, with 11 bases left between them. This CDR3 region has 14 residues. Germline CDR1 and CDR2: MNHEY and SVGAGI.

V gene TRBV5-5 combines with J gene TRBJ2-7; a possible D gene is TRBD1 (6 bases). The germline gives CDR1 SGHKS, CDR2 YYEKEE (reference sequence). The CDR3 extends over 15 amino acids. V lost 4 bases, J lost 2 bases, and 16 bases lay in between. In DNA form, the CDR3 reads TGTGCCAGCAGCACGGACAGTCCGTACCCCTACGAGCAGTACTTC. Protein sequence: CASSTDSPYPYEQYF.

V usage is TRBV2 and J usage is TRBJ2-3; 9 bases line up with TRBD2. Germline values: CDR1 SNHLY, CDR2 FYNNEI. CDR3 length: 16 amino acids. The V gene end was trimmed by 6 bases and the J gene end by 3 bases; junction bases not matched to a gene: 10. CDR3 DNA: TGTGCCAGCAGCGCCGTCGCTAGCGGGATTACAGATACGCAGTATTTT. Encoded protein: CASSAVASGITDTQYF. The variable domain in full, completed from reference TRBV2 and TRBJ2-3, reads EPEVTQTPSHQVTQMGQEVILRCVPISNHLYFYWYRQILGQKVEFLVSFYNNEISEKSEIFDDQFSVERPDGSNFTLKIRSTKLEDSAMYFCASSAVASGITDTQYFGPGTRLTVL.

The genes are TRBV30 and TRBJ2-7; tentatively, D is TRBD1 or TRBD2 (5 bases each). V was trimmed by 4 bases and J by 12 bases, leaving 19 bases between them. CDR3 size: 12 residues. CDR1 GTSNPN and CDR2 SVGIG come from the germline V gene (reference sequence). The CDR3 reads CAWTTPRGLLYF. The CDR3 nucleotides read TGTGCCTGGACCACTCCCCGGGGCCTATTGTACTTC.

J is TRBJ2-3 and V is TRBV28; TRBD2 matches 8 bases. This CDR3 contains 20 residues. V shed 5 bases, J shed 3 bases, and the junction held 22 bases outside the gene matches. Germline loops: CDR1 MDHEN, CDR2 SYDVKM. CDR3 in DNA: TGTGCCAGCAGTCCTACCCTATCTAGCGGGCCCAAGGGAGTAACAGATACGCAGTATTTT. This translates into CASSPTLSSGPKGVTDTQYF. The full variable domain, completed using reference TRBV28 and TRBJ2-3, is DVKVTQSSRYLVKRTGEKVFLECVQDMDHENMFWYRQDPGLGLRLIYFSYDVKMKEKGDIPEGYSVSREKKERFSLILESASTNQTSMYLCASSPTLSSGPKGVTDTQYFGPGTRLTVL.

This clone was seen more than once but under ten times. This chain links TRBV2 with TRBJ1-5; TRBD1 aligns across 7 bases. This CDR3 is built from 15 residues. CDR1 SNHLY and CDR2 FYNNEI come from the germline V gene. The V segment lost 5 bases and the J segment 6 bases; nucleotides outside the gene matches: 10. CDR3 DNA: TGTGCCAGCAGTAACAACAGGGGAGGGAGTCAGCCCCAGCATTTT. Translating gives CASSNNRGGSQPQHF.

The genes are TRBV10-3 and TRBJ2-7; 7 bases agree with TRBD1. Germline-derived CDR1 and CDR2 are ENHRY and SYGVKD. The CDR3 has 16 residues. The J segment lost 0 bases and the V segment lost 6 bases, leaving 11 bases of the junction unmatched. CDR3 nucleotides: TGTGCCATCAGGGGACCGAACAGGGGAAGCTCCTACGAGCAGTACTTC. Translated, it gives CAIRGPNRGSSYEQYF.

The chain uses TRBV2 and TRBJ1-1, with D tentatively TRBD1 (6 bases). The germline V gene has CDR1 SNHLY and CDR2 FYNNEI. The CDR3 extends over 14 amino acids. V gave up 8 bases and J gave up 4 bases, with 17 bases separating them. The CDR3 loop reads CASLIKQGRTEAFF. DNA for the CDR3: TGTGCCAGCCTCATAAAACAGGGTCGCACTGAAGCTTTCTTT.

This clone showed up just once. This chain uses TRBV9 with TRBJ1-4; 7 nucleotides align to TRBD1. The V segment lost 4 bases and the J segment 0 bases; nucleotides outside the gene matches: 9. The CDR3 is 17 residues long. Germline V gene data show CDR1 as SGDLS and CDR2 as YYNGEE. CDR3: CASSPQGGRATNEKLFF. Here the CDR3 DNA reads TGTGCCAGCAGCCCTCAGGGGGGCCGTGCAACTAATGAAAAACTGTTTTTT.

The chain uses TRBV7-8 and TRBJ1-1; no firm D call. Germline values: CDR1 SGHVS, CDR2 FQNEAQ. Trimming stripped 1 base from V and 0 bases from J, with 6 bases between. There are 14 residues in the CDR3. The CDR3 DNA is TGTGCCAGCAGCTTAGGGAGCATGAACACTGAAGCTTTCTTT. Protein product: CASSLGSMNTEAFF.

The gene calls are TRBV7-2 and TRBJ2-1; D uncertain. Between the trimmed V and J ends, which lost 5 bases and 0 bases, there was a span of 11 bases. Germline CDR1 is SGHTA and CDR2 is FQGNSA. The CDR3 covers 15 residues. The CDR3 protein is CASSHPVDSYNEQFF. The CDR3 DNA sequence: TGTGCCAGCAGCCACCCAGTCGACTCCTACAATGAGCAGTTCTTC.

V and J are TRBV10-3 and TRBJ2-3; D uncertain. Germline V CDR1 and CDR2: ENHRY, SYGVKD. The CDR3 is 15 amino acids. V lost 2 bases, J lost 2 bases, and 11 bases lay in between. Here the CDR3 DNA reads TGTGCCATCAGTGAGGAGGCCGGTCCCACAGATACGCAGTATTTT. This sequence encodes CAISEEAGPTDTQYF.

The V call is TRBV2, the J call TRBJ2-2; D not resolved. The germline V and J ends were trimmed by 10 bases and 6 bases, with 18 bases remaining between them. CDR1 is SNHLY and CDR2 is FYNNEI in the germline V gene. The CDR3 contains 14 residues. The CDR3, as DNA: TGTGCCACCACCGAGTTCCGGGTGGCCGGGGAGCTGTTTTTT. Its protein product is CATTEFRVAGELFF.

This clone appeared a single time. This sequence joins TRBV5-8 and TRBJ2-1; TRBD2 agrees at 7 bases. V trimming: 2 bases; J trimming: 10 bases; junction bases outside the gene matches: 6. The CDR3 is made up of 13 amino acids. Germline CDR1 and CDR2: SGHTS and YDEGEE. CDR3 nucleotide sequence: TGTGCCAGCAGCTTCCAAGCGGGATGGGAGCAGTTCTTC. Its translation is CASSFQAGWEQFF.

The genes are TRBV5-1 and TRBJ1-1; D is possibly TRBD1 (6 bases). Trimming took off 1 base at V and 5 bases at J, with 15 bases between the two ends. The length of the CDR3 is 15 residues. CDR1 is SGHRS, CDR2 YFSETQ, per germline. The CDR3 DNA is TGCGCCAGCAGCTTGATCACAGGGACGGGAACTGAAGCTTTCTTT. Translation: CASSLITGTGTEAFF.

This chain links TRBV5-1 with TRBJ2-7, with D maybe TRBD2 (6 bases). Trimming shortened V by 3 bases and J by 3 bases, and 16 bases separated the two germline ends. Germline CDR1 and CDR2: SGHRS and YFSETQ. The CDR3 consists of 15 residues. The CDR3 is CASSWTRGPGYEQYF. CDR3 nucleotide sequence: TGCGCCAGCAGCTGGACGCGGGGCCCGGGCTACGAGCAGTACTTC.

The chain couples TRBV19 to TRBJ2-7; 7 nucleotides line up with TRBD1. V lost 3 bases to trimming and J lost 1 base; unmatched junction nucleotides: 3. CDR3 size: 14 residues. CDR1 LNHDA and CDR2 SQIVND come from the germline V gene (reference sequence). CDR3 DNA sequence: TGTGCCAGTAGTATCCTGACAGGGTCCTACGAGCAGTACTTC. It specifies CASSILTGSYEQYF.

The chain joins TRBV30 to TRBJ1-2; D remains unclear. The germline V gene has CDR1 GTSNPN and CDR2 SVGIG (reference sequence). V shed 1 base and J shed 3 bases, with 9 bases lying between them. This CDR3 spans 13 amino acids. CDR3 region: CAWSDAGYYGYTF. CDR3 DNA: TGTGCCTGGAGTGATGCTGGGTACTATGGCTACACCTTC.

The chain links TRBV7-7 to TRBJ2-2; 10 bases match TRBD1. CDR3 length: 15 residues. CDR1 is SSHAT and CDR2 is FNYEAQ in the germline V gene (reference sequence). V lost 1 base to trimming and J lost 7 bases; unmatched junction nucleotides: 3. The CDR3 spells CASSLVGQGIGELFF. The CDR3 DNA follows: TGTGCCAGCAGCTTAGTGGGACAGGGGATCGGGGAGCTGTTTTTT.

V is TRBV29-1 and J is TRBJ2-1; D might be TRBD2 (6 bases). Germline CDR1 reads SQVTM; CDR2 reads ANQGSEA. The CDR3 is 15 amino acids. Between the trimmed V and J ends, which lost 7 bases and 3 bases, there was a span of 19 bases. The CDR3 DNA reads as TGCAGCGGCGCCCCCCGGGAGACTTTCTACAATGAGCAGTTCTTC. Protein product: CSGAPRETFYNEQFF.

The J gene is TRBJ2-7, the V gene TRBV7-9; perhaps TRBD2 as D (5 bases). CDR1 and CDR2 (germline): SEHNR, FQNEAQ (reference sequence). Trimming shortened V by 5 bases and J by 2 bases, and 7 bases separated the two germline ends. CDR3 size: 12 residues. The CDR3 nucleotides are TGTGCCAGCAGCGAGGGTCCCTACGAGCAGTACTTC. This gives the protein CASSEGPYEQYF.

The chain recombines TRBV2 with TRBJ1-1; TRBD1 agrees at 10 bases. Germline loops: CDR1 SNHLY, CDR2 FYNNEI. With V trimmed by 6 bases and J by 12 bases, 13 bases remained unmatched. The CDR3 extends over 14 amino acids. CDR3 amino acids: CASRGRQGAQFPFF. The CDR3 region has the DNA TGTGCCAGCAGGGGGAGACAGGGGGCCCAATTTCCTTTCTTT.

This clone is a singleton in its sample. The chain carries TRBV18 and TRBJ1-3; 9 bases are shared with TRBD1. The CDR3 is 15 amino acids. V gave up 6 bases and J gave up 2 bases; unmatched junction bases: 5. CDR1 is KGHSH and CDR2 is LQKENI in the germline V gene. The CDR3 bases are TGTGCCAGCTCGCGTCGACAGGGGGCTGGAAACACCATATATTTT. It specifies CASSRRQGAGNTIYF.

This clone was seen many times. The chain combines TRBV11-3 with TRBJ1-1, with a possible D match to TRBD1 (6 bases). The CDR3 spans 13 residues. V lost 5 bases, J lost 4 bases, and 11 bases lay in between. Per the germline V gene, CDR1 is SGHNT and CDR2 is YENEEA. CDR3 DNA sequence: TGTGCCAGCAGCCCTGAAGGGGGCACTGAAGCTTTCTTT. It is translated as CASSPEGGTEAFF.

CDR3 protein: CASRDRGTVTDTQYF. In DNA, the CDR3 is TGTGCCAGCAGGGACAGGGGGACTGTCACAGATACGCAGTATTTT. The chain recombines TRBV2 with TRBJ2-3, with 10 bases fitting TRBD1. With V trimmed by 6 bases and J by 2 bases, 5 bases remained unmatched. Germline lookup yields CDR1 SNHLY and CDR2 FYNNEI. The CDR3 covers 15 residues.

This chain links TRBV6-5 with TRBJ2-7, with 8 positions matching TRBD1. CDR1 is MNHEY, CDR2 SVGAGI, per germline. This CDR3 contains 15 residues. With V trimmed by 1 base and J by 3 bases, 5 bases remained unmatched. CDR3 sequence: CASSYYTGTGYEQYF. The CDR3 DNA follows: TGTGCCAGCAGTTACTATACCGGGACAGGCTACGAGCAGTACTTC.

The V call is TRBV25-1, the J call TRBJ2-1, with D possibly being TRBD2 (5 bases). The germline V gene has CDR1 MGHDK and CDR2 SYGVNS. The CDR3 spans 15 residues. V lost 4 bases and J 8 bases, leaving 18 bases between the germline ends. The CDR3 bases are TGTGCCAGCAGTGCCCCCCGAGGGCCAATGGATGAGCAGTTCTTC. Translated, it gives CASSAPRGPMDEQFF. Based on the CDR3 plus reference TRBV25-1 and TRBJ2-1, the full variable domain is EADIYQTPRYLVIGTGKKITLECSQTMGHDKMYWYQQDPGMELHLIHYSYGVNSTEKGDLSSESTVSRIRTEHFPLTLESARPSHTSQYLCASSAPRGPMDEQFFGPGTRLTVL.

The chain links TRBV19 to TRBJ2-7; D perhaps matches TRBD1 (7 bases). Trimming stripped 6 bases from V and 7 bases from J, with 19 bases between. This CDR3 is 14 amino acids long. Per the germline V gene, CDR1 is LNHDA and CDR2 is SQIVND (reference sequence). DNA for the CDR3: TGTGCCAGTAGCAATGACAGGGTTGCGGGGGAGCAGTACTTC. It yields the protein CASSNDRVAGEQYF.

The V gene is TRBV2, the J gene TRBJ2-1, with TRBD2 matching 12 bases. V shed 3 bases and J 6 bases; nucleotides not matched to a gene: 9. Germline V gene lookup returns CDR1 SNHLY and CDR2 FYNNEI. This CDR3 has 17 residues. CDR3 DNA: TGTGCCAGCAGTGACCCGACTACGACTAGCGGGAGCAATGAGCAGTTCTTC. It specifies CASSDPTTTSGSNEQFF.